The 18 T cell receptor beta chains presented below share a single source sample, sequenced in a study of cytomegalovirus exposure and HLA in healthy donors. Amplification used 60 Vbeta primers and 13 Jbeta primers. TCRdb's table, derived via immunoSEQ multiplex PCR, lists solely in-frame clones and lacks some. The sample lists 200,000 or so clones, 78% occurring once. Sequencing input: PBMCs. These receptors all come from a woman in her 30s in good health and CMV-seropositive.

This chain connects TRBV6-5 to TRBJ2-1; TRBD1 aligns across 8 bases. V dropped 4 bases and J dropped 4; count of bases not matched to a gene: 6. The CDR3 consists of 15 residues. The germline V gene has CDR1 MNHEY and CDR2 SVGAGI. CDR3: CASSSKTGEYNEQFF. The CDR3 DNA sequence: TGTGCCAGCAGTTCCAAGACAGGGGAATACAATGAGCAGTTCTTC.

V gene TRBV28 combines with J gene TRBJ1-5, with D tentatively TRBD1 (5 bases). From germline, CDR1 is MDHEN and CDR2 SYDVKM. V lost 6 bases and J 2 bases, leaving 17 bases between the germline ends. The CDR3 has 16 amino acids. CDR3 DNA: TGTGCCAGCAGCTCCCGGGAGGGGCGACGCAATCAGCCCCAGCATTTT. It translates to CASSSREGRRNQPQHF.

This clone was seen a handful of times. The sample carries other DNA sequences with the same CDR3. The rearrangement uses TRBV6-5 and TRBJ2-3; 10 positions match TRBD2. With V trimmed by 6 bases and J by 2 bases, 5 bases remained unmatched. From germline, CDR1 is MNHEY and CDR2 SVGAGI. The CDR3 is 15 amino acids. CDR3 sequence (DNA): TGTGCCAGCAGAAGCGGGAGGGCCGTCACAGATACGCAGTATTTT. Its protein product is CASRSGRAVTDTQYF.

The chain carries TRBV29-1 and TRBJ2-1, with 16 bases that match TRBD2. CDR3 size: 14 residues. Germline lookup yields CDR1 SQVTM and CDR2 ANQGSEA. After removal of 7 bases from V and 6 bases from J, the junction contained 3 bases not matched to a gene. The chain's CDR3 is CSAGTSGGANEQFF. The CDR3, as DNA: TGCAGCGCCGGGACTAGCGGGGGGGCCAATGAGCAGTTCTTC.

In this sample, this clone turned up a few times. The rearrangement joins TRBV2 to TRBJ2-5; perhaps TRBD1 as D (6 bases). CDR3 size: 14 residues. Trimming took 6 bases from V and 1 from J, leaving 12 bases between them. The germline CDR1 and CDR2 sequences are SNHLY and FYNNEI. Here the CDR3 DNA reads TGTGCCAGCAGACGACGGACAGCCCAAGAGACCCAGTACTTC. It codes for CASRRRTAQETQYF.

The gene calls are TRBV11-1 and TRBJ2-7; no definite D call. The CDR3 has 11 amino acids. Germline CDR1 SGHAT, CDR2 FQDESV (reference sequence). Trimming left V 4 bases short and J 5 bases short, with 6 bases between. The CDR3 loop reads CASSYFDEQYF. As DNA, the CDR3 is TGTGCCAGCAGCTATTTCGACGAGCAGTACTTC.

This chain connects TRBV6-5 to TRBJ1-6; D remains unclear. The CDR3 runs 14 residues. Trimming took 2 bases from V and 8 from J, leaving 10 bases between them. Germline V gene data show CDR1 as MNHEY and CDR2 as SVGAGI. DNA of the CDR3: TGTGCCAGCAGTTACGGAACAGAGTATTCACCCCTCCACTTT. Amino acid sequence: CASSYGTEYSPLHF.

The chain combines TRBV7-9 with TRBJ1-5, with a weak D call TRBD1 (5 bases). Between the trimmed V and J ends, which lost 3 bases and 0 bases, there was a span of 12 bases. This CDR3 comprises 16 residues. In germline, CDR1 is SEHNR, CDR2 FQNEAQ (reference sequence). The DNA for the CDR3 is TGTGCCAGCAGCTTTTCTAAGACAGATAGCAATCAGCCCCAGCATTTT. It specifies CASSFSKTDSNQPQHF.

The gene calls are TRBV5-1 and TRBJ1-2, with 7 positions matching TRBD1. The CDR3 loop spans 13 amino acids. Germline trimming cut 0 bases from V and 7 bases from J; bases unmatched to any gene: 3. Germline loops: CDR1 SGHRS, CDR2 YFSETQ. The CDR3 loop is CASSLDRGRGYTF. As DNA, the CDR3 is TGCGCCAGCAGCTTGGACAGGGGCCGTGGCTACACCTTC.

This chain connects TRBV5-4 to TRBJ1-2; 7 nucleotides agree with TRBD1. CDR1 is SGHNT, CDR2 YYREEE, per germline (reference sequence). The junction had 12 bases not matched to a gene; V was cut back by 2 bases and J by 5 bases. The CDR3 contains 16 residues. CDR3 region: CASSFTVGTAFYGYTF. In nucleotides, the CDR3 is TGTGCCAGCAGCTTTACCGTGGGGACAGCCTTTTATGGCTACACCTTC.

V usage is TRBV4-1 and J usage is TRBJ2-1; maybe TRBD2 (6 bases). Germline V gives CDR1 MGHRA, CDR2 YSYEKL. Trimming removed 0 bases at V and 7 bases at J, with 13 bases between. The CDR3 consists of 15 residues. The CDR3 region is CASSQDEASENEQFF. The CDR3 region has the DNA TGCGCCAGCAGCCAAGATGAGGCTAGCGAGAATGAGCAGTTCTTC.

This chain connects TRBV5-1 to TRBJ1-4, with 10 bases identical to TRBD1. The CDR3 consists of 14 residues. Germline CDR1 is SGHRS and CDR2 is YFSETQ. The V and J ends lost 4 bases and 6 bases, in that order; junction bases with no gene match: 3. In nucleotides, the CDR3 is TGCGCCAGCAGCGCGGGACAGGGGTATGAAAAACTGTTTTTT. As protein: CASSAGQGYEKLFF.

This sequence joins TRBV15 and TRBJ2-2, with D tentatively TRBD1 (6 bases). The length of the CDR3 is 18 residues. Trimming stripped 1 base from V and 1 base from J, with 16 bases between. Per the germline V gene, CDR1 is LNHNV and CDR2 is YYDKDF (reference sequence). CDR3 sequence reads: CATSRGGRGKGNTGELFF. In DNA form, the CDR3 reads TGTGCCACCAGCAGAGGTGGAAGGGGGAAGGGGAACACCGGGGAGCTGTTTTTT.

The rearrangement joins TRBV28 to TRBJ2-2, with 7 bases aligning to TRBD2. CDR3 size: 15 residues. The trim removed 6 bases at V and 2 bases at J, leaving 6 bases unmatched. CDR1 and CDR2 from the germline V gene are MDHEN and SYDVKM. The CDR3 is CASSLLADNTGELFF. CDR3 in DNA: TGTGCCAGCAGCCTTCTAGCGGACAACACCGGGGAGCTGTTTTTT.

V is TRBV13 and J is TRBJ1-1; TRBD1 matches 9 bases. Germline CDR1 PRHDT, CDR2 FYEKMQ (reference sequence). Germline trimming cut 5 bases from V and 4 bases from J; bases unmatched to any gene: 5. CDR3 size: 14 residues. The CDR3 bases are TGTGCCAGCAGCAACCCGACAGGGGGCACTGAAGCTTTCTTT. The encoded protein is CASSNPTGGTEAFF.

The chain carries TRBV19 and TRBJ2-1; the D gene is possibly TRBD2 (5 bases). Trimming cost V 2 bases and J 6 bases, with 14 bases left between them. The CDR3 covers 15 residues. The V gene's germline CDR1 is LNHDA and CDR2 SQIVND (reference sequence). For the CDR3, the DNA is TGTGCCAGTAGTATAACCGGGAAAGCACTCAATGAGCAGTTCTTC. This encodes CASSITGKALNEQFF. The variable domain in full, with the rest retrieved from reference TRBV19 and TRBJ2-1, is DGGITQSPKYLFRKEGQNVTLSCEQNLNHDAMYWYRQDPGQGLRLIYYSQIVNDFQKGDIAEGYSVSREKKESFPLTVTSAQKNPTAFYLCASSITGKALNEQFFGPGTRLTVL.

The chain carries TRBV6-5 and TRBJ2-1, with TRBD2 identical over 8 bases. The CDR3 has 15 residues. V dropped 2 bases and J dropped 8; count of bases not matched to a gene: 8. Germline CDR1 MNHEY, CDR2 SVGAGI. The CDR3 spells CASSYLRGGGDEQFF. In DNA, the CDR3 is TGTGCCAGCAGTTACCTACGGGGGGGTGGCGATGAGCAGTTCTTC.

The CDR3 sequence is CASSVTGSNQPQHF. CDR3 DNA: TGTGCCAGCAGTGTGACAGGGTCCAATCAGCCCCAGCATTTT. V and J are TRBV28 and TRBJ1-5; TRBD1 matches 7 bases. V shed 5 bases and J 3 bases; nucleotides not matched to a gene: 4. The CDR3 contains 14 residues. Germline V lookup: CDR1 MDHEN, CDR2 SYDVKM.